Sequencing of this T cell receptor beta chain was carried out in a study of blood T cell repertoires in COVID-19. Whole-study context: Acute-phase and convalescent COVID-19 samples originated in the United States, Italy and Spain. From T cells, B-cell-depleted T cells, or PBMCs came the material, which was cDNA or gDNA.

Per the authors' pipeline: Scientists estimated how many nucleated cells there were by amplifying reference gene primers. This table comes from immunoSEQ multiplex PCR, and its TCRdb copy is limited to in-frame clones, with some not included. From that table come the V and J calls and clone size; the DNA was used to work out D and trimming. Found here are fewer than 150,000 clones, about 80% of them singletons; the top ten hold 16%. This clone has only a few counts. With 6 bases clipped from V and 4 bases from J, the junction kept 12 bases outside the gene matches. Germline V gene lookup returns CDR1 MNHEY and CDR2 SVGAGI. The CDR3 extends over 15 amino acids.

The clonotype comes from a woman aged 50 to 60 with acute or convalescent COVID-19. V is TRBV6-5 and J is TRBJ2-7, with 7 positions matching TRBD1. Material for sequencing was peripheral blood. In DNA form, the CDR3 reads TGTGCCAGCAGCCGATGGGACAGTGCTCCTTACGAGCAGTACTTC. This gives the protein CASSRWDSAPYEQYF.